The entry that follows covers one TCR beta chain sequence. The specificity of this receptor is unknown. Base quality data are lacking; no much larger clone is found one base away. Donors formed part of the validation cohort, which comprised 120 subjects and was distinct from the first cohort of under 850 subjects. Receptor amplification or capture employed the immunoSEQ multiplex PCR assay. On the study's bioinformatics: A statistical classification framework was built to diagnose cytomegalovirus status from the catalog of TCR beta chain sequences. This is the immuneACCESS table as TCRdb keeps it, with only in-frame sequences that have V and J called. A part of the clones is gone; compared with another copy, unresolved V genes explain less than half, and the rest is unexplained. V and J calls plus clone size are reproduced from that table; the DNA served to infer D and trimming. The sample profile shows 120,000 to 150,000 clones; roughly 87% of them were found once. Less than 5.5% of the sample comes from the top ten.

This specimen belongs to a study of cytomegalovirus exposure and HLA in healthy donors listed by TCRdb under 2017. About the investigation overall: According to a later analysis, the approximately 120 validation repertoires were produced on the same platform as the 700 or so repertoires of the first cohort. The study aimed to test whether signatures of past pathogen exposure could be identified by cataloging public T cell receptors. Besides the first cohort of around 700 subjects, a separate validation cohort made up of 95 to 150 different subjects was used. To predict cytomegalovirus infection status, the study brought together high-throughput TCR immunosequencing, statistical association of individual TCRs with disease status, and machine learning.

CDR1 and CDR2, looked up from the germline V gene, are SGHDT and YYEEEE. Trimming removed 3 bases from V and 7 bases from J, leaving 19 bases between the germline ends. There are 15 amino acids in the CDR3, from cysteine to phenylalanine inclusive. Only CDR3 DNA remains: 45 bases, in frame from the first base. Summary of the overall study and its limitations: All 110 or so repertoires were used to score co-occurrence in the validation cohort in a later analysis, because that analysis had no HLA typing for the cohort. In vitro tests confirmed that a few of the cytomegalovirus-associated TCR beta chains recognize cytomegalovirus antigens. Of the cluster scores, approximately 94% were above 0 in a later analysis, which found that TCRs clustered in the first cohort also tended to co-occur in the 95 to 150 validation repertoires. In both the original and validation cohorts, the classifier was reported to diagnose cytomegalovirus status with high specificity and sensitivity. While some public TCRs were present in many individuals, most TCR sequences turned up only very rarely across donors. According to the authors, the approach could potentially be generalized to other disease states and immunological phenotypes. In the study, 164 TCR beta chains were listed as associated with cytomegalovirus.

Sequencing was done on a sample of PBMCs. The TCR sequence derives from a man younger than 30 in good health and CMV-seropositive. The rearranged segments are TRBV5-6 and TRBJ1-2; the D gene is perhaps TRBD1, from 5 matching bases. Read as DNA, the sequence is TGTGCCAGCAGCTCCTGGATTCAGGGTAGGGGTGGCTACACCTTC. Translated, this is CASSSWIQGRGGYTF.